A single sample gave rise to the 25 T cell receptor beta chains below, sequenced in a study of blood T cell repertoires in COVID-19. The data were produced by immunoSEQ multiplex PCR, yet TCRdb's version contains in-frame clones alone and is incomplete. The repertoire holds hundreds of thousands of clones, with roughly 85% as singletons. The source material was PBMCs or T cells enriched from blood (not recorded which). The receptors stem from a man aged 35 to 55 who had recovered from COVID-19.

The gene calls are TRBV28 and TRBJ1-1; TRBD1 aligns across 7 bases. V lost 6 bases, J lost 8 bases, and 3 bases stayed unmatched. The CDR3 is made up of 11 amino acids. Germline V lookup: CDR1 MDHEN, CDR2 SYDVKM. CDR3 nucleotides: TGTGCCAGCAGCGTACAGGGGGAAGCTTTCTTT. Translation gives CASSVQGEAFF. Full variable domain (outside the CDR3, taken from reference TRBV28 and TRBJ1-1): DVKVTQSSRYLVKRTGEKVFLECVQDMDHENMFWYRQDPGLGLRLIYFSYDVKMKEKGDIPEGYSVSREKKERFSLILESASTNQTSMYLCASSVQGEAFFGQGTRLTVV.

V is TRBV4-3 and J is TRBJ2-1, with 9 bases that match TRBD2. This CDR3 has 16 residues. CDR1 and CDR2 from the germline V gene are LGHNA and YSLEER. Trimming took 3 bases from V and 5 from J; bases not matched to a gene: 8. The DNA of the CDR3 is TGCGCCAGCAGCCAGGCCCTAGCGGGACCCAACAATGAGCAGTTCTTC. It specifies CASSQALAGPNNEQFF.

The rearrangement joins TRBV19 to TRBJ2-1, with 7 nucleotides matching TRBD2. CDR1 is LNHDA and CDR2 is SQIVND in the germline V gene (reference sequence). V trimming: 5 bases; J trimming: 7 bases; junction bases outside the gene matches: 5. CDR3 length: 13 residues. As DNA, the CDR3 is TGTGCCAGTAGTGTACTAGCGAGTAATGAGCAGTTCTTC. Translated: CASSVLASNEQFF.

This clone was observed once. The gene calls are TRBV12-3 or TRBV12-4 and TRBJ1-1; no definite D call. This CDR3 region has 12 residues. Trimming took off 6 bases at V and 1 base at J, with 6 bases between the two ends. The CDR3 bases are TGTGCCAGCAGGCCAGGGAACACTGAAGCTTTCTTT. Its protein product is CASRPGNTEAFF.

V and J are TRBV11-2 and TRBJ2-7; D is possibly TRBD2 (6 bases). The CDR3 is 15 amino acids. The germline V gene has CDR1 SGHAT and CDR2 FQNNGV. Trimming took 2 bases from V and 1 from J, leaving 12 bases between them. In DNA, the CDR3 is TGTGCCAGCAGCTTACAACTTAGCGGTTCCTACGAGCAGTACTTC. Translation: CASSLQLSGSYEQYF.

V is TRBV5-4 and J is TRBJ2-5, with a weak D call TRBD2 (7 bases). The germline CDR1 and CDR2 sequences are SGHNT and YYREEE (reference sequence). The CDR3 totals 14 residues. V lost 1 base and J lost 5, with 12 bases in between. CDR3 bases: TGTGCCAGCAGCTTGATCGGGGGGCAGGAGACCCAGTACTTC. Translated, it gives CASSLIGGQETQYF.

DNA of the CDR3: TGTGCCAGCAGTTTGTGGTTGCGGGGGGATCAGCCCCAGCATTTT. It yields the protein CASSLWLRGDQPQHF. The V and J genes are TRBV28 and TRBJ1-5, with TRBD1 as a possible D gene (5 bases). Trimming cost V 3 bases and J 5 bases, with 14 bases left between them. The CDR3 loop spans 15 amino acids. The V gene's germline CDR1 is MDHEN and CDR2 SYDVKM.

The gene calls are TRBV7-9 and TRBJ1-1, with 8 bases aligning to TRBD1. J was trimmed by 5 bases and V by 6 bases; bases with no gene match: 8. The CDR3 is 14 residues long. Germline V gives CDR1 SEHNR, CDR2 FQNEAQ (reference sequence). The CDR3 nucleotides read TGTGCCAGCAGTTTTGGGGGACAGGAGACTGAAGCTTTCTTT. Encoded protein: CASSFGGQETEAFF.

V and J are TRBV10-3 and TRBJ1-2; D is unresolved. V was clipped by 0 bases and J by 1 base, with 6 bases between them. There are 14 residues in the CDR3. Germline lookup yields CDR1 ENHRY and CDR2 SYGVKD. The chain's CDR3 is CAISESASNYGYTF. For the CDR3, the DNA is TGTGCCATCAGTGAGTCCGCCAGTAACTATGGCTACACCTTC.

The chain couples TRBV4-1 to TRBJ2-7; possible D gene TRBD2, 6 bases. Germline assignment: CDR1 MGHRA and CDR2 YSYEKL. The ends were cut back, 3 bases at V and 2 bases at J, with 11 bases in the middle. The CDR3 covers 14 residues. DNA for the CDR3: TGCGCCAGCAGCCAGGAGGGTGTAACCTACGAGCAGTACTTC. It is translated as CASSQEGVTYEQYF.

This clone has a handful of counts. V gene TRBV28 combines with J gene TRBJ1-4; D is uncertain. The V end lost 5 bases, the J end lost 3 bases, and 13 bases lay between the germline ends. CDR3 length: 15 amino acids. Looked up from germline, CDR1 is MDHEN and CDR2 is SYDVKM. The CDR3 protein is CASSPPNPANEKLFF. CDR3 nucleotides: TGTGCCAGCAGTCCACCCAATCCAGCTAATGAAAAACTGTTTTTT.

The genes are TRBV28 and TRBJ1-2; D ambiguous. Between the trimmed V and J ends, which lost 6 bases and 2 bases, there was a span of 4 bases. The CDR3 extends over 11 amino acids. The germline V gene encodes CDR1 MDHEN and CDR2 SYDVKM. CDR3 loop: CASSRNYGYTF. CDR3 coding DNA: TGTGCCAGCAGCAGGAACTATGGCTACACCTTC.

In its sample, this clone was seen once. The chain combines TRBV12-3 or TRBV12-4 with TRBJ1-1; D not resolved. The CDR3 runs 13 residues. V lost 4 bases to trimming and J lost 1 base, with 7 bases between them. The DNA of the CDR3 is TGTGCCAGCAGTTCGACAAGGAACACTGAAGCTTTCTTT. Translated: CASSSTRNTEAFF.

This clone came up a few times. Other DNA sequences in this sample translate to the same CDR3. This chain joins TRBV6-5 and TRBJ1-2, with TRBD1 as a possible D gene (6 bases). Per the germline V gene, CDR1 is MNHEY and CDR2 is SVGAGI. Trimming shortened V by 5 bases and J by 2 bases, and 9 bases separated the two germline ends. This CDR3 is built from 13 residues. For the CDR3, the DNA is TGTGCCAGCAGTAGAGACAGGAACTATGGCTACACCTTC. Its protein is CASSRDRNYGYTF.

J is TRBJ2-1 and V is TRBV6-5; 7 bases fit TRBD2. With V trimmed by 0 bases and J by 4 bases, 3 bases remained unmatched. The CDR3 is made up of 15 amino acids. Germline V gene data show CDR1 as MNHEY and CDR2 as SVGAGI. The CDR3 bases are TGTGCCAGCAGTTACTCGCCTAGCGGTTACAATGAGCAGTTCTTC. It codes for CASSYSPSGYNEQFF.

J is TRBJ2-7 and V is TRBV7-9; D unclear. Trimming cost V 3 bases and J 0 bases, with 6 bases left between them. The CDR3 runs to 13 residues. CDR1 SEHNR and CDR2 FQNEAQ come from the germline V gene (reference sequence). The CDR3 coding sequence is TGTGCCAGCAGCTTTTCTATCTCCTACGAGCAGTACTTC. Amino acid sequence: CASSFSISYEQYF.

This chain uses TRBV6-5 with TRBJ2-1; the match to TRBD2 covers 8 bases. Trimming cost V 8 bases and J 4 bases; bases outside gene matches: 7. Germline V CDR1 and CDR2: MNHEY, SVGAGI. The CDR3 length is 14 residues. CDR3 protein: CASGGSGGYNEQFF. The CDR3 nucleotides are TGTGCCAGCGGGGGGTCGGGAGGGTACAATGAGCAGTTCTTC.

This clone has only one observation. The rearrangement uses TRBV7-9 and TRBJ2-5; 8 positions agree with TRBD1. Trimming took 8 bases from V and 9 from J; bases not matched to a gene: 17. Germline lookup yields CDR1 SEHNR and CDR2 FQNEAQ (reference sequence). This CDR3 has 15 amino acids. CDR3 bases: TGTGCCAGCGTTCATAGGGACAGGTTACTTGGTCCCCAGTACTTC. Its protein product is CASVHRDRLLGPQYF.

The chain employs TRBV25-1 and TRBJ2-2, with 7 bases fitting TRBD1. V lost 8 bases to trimming and J lost 10 bases; unmatched junction nucleotides: 10. The CDR3 totals 13 residues. Germline V lookup: CDR1 MGHDK, CDR2 SYGVNS. CDR3 sequence: CASGRQGREELFF. CDR3 sequence (DNA): TGTGCCAGCGGAAGACAGGGTCGAGAGGAGCTGTTTTTT.

For the CDR3, the DNA is TGTGCCAGTAGTATTCGGACAGAATATAGCAATCAGCCCCAGCATTTT. Amino acids: CASSIRTEYSNQPQHF. The rearrangement links TRBV19 to TRBJ1-5, with a weak D call TRBD1 (6 bases). There are 16 residues in the CDR3. Germline assignment: CDR1 LNHDA and CDR2 SQIVND (reference sequence). Trimming pared 3 bases from V and 0 bases from J, leaving 12 bases between.

This clone was seen a single time. In nucleotides, the CDR3 is TGCGCCAGCAGCTTAGGGACAGCTGGCTACACCTTC. It codes for CASSLGTAGYTF. V and J are TRBV5-1 and TRBJ1-2, with 7 bases lining up with TRBD1. V shed 2 bases, J shed 7 bases, and the junction held 2 bases outside the gene matches. The CDR3 contains 12 residues. Germline CDR1 reads SGHRS; CDR2 reads YFSETQ.

The chain is built from TRBV28 and TRBJ1-4; 9 bases map to TRBD1. V shed 4 bases, J shed 2 bases, and the junction held 8 bases outside the gene matches. From germline, CDR1 is MDHEN and CDR2 SYDVKM. This CDR3 region has 17 residues. In DNA, the CDR3 is TGTGCCAGCAGTTCCCCCAGGGACAGGGCTACTAATGAAAAACTGTTTTTT. It codes for CASSSPRDRATNEKLFF.

In this sample, this clone turned up once. V is TRBV28 and J is TRBJ1-6, with D maybe TRBD1 (6 bases). Trimming took 10 bases from V and 8 from J, leaving 15 bases between them. This CDR3 has 13 amino acids. From germline, CDR1 is MDHEN and CDR2 SYDVKM. CDR3 in DNA: TGTGCCACCTCGGGGGGGCTTGATTCACCCCTCCACTTT. Translated: CATSGGLDSPLHF. Full variable domain (remainder filled in from reference TRBV28 and TRBJ1-6): DVKVTQSSRYLVKRTGEKVFLECVQDMDHENMFWYRQDPGLGLRLIYFSYDVKMKEKGDIPEGYSVSREKKERFSLILESASTNQTSMYLCATSGGLDSPLHFGNGTRLTVT.

The V gene is TRBV5-1, the J gene TRBJ1-1; D remains ambiguous. The CDR3 consists of 15 residues. Germline V gives CDR1 SGHRS, CDR2 YFSETQ. V dropped 0 bases and J dropped 1 base, with 10 bases sitting between them. DNA of the CDR3: TGCGCCAGCAGCTTGGCTGGGCAGCCGAACACTGAAGCTTTCTTT. This gives the protein CASSLAGQPNTEAFF. Based on the CDR3 plus reference TRBV5-1 and TRBJ1-1, the full variable domain is KAGVTQTPRYLIKTRGQQVTLSCSPISGHRSVSWYQQTPGQGLQFLFEYFSETQRNKGNFPGRFSGRQFSNSRSEMNVSTLELGDSALYLCASSLAGQPNTEAFFGQGTRLTVV.

V and J are TRBV7-2 and TRBJ1-2; D is possibly TRBD1 (6 bases). CDR3 size: 14 residues. The V end lost 4 bases, the J end lost 4 bases, and 13 bases lay between the germline ends. The germline CDR1 and CDR2 sequences are SGHTA and FQGNSA. Here the CDR3 DNA reads TGTGCCAGCAGCTCTTTACAGGGAGTCTATGGCTACACCTTC. Translating it yields CASSSLQGVYGYTF.